Listed below are T cell receptor beta chains from one sample, sequenced in a study of blood T cells in healthy people across ages. Via MiXCR, TCRdb re-called the 5' RACE reads, giving one row per CDR3 protein. The sample lists 450,000 to 700,000 distinct CDR3 sequences; about 25% were seen once. The sequencing input was blood. The receptors derive from a woman in her 70s in good health. The CDR3 runs from the conserved cysteine through the conserved F or W. A D gene is named only where the DNA matches it firmly. Size tells how often a clone was seen (once, few, many) or the class of an expanded clone, and some rows leave it out.

d_call	j_call	v_call	cdr3_length	clone_size	cdr3_aa	cdr3_nt
.	TRBJ1-4	TRBV2	12	few	CASGGLIEKLFF	TGTGCCAGCGGGGGCTTGATTGAAAAACTGTTTTTT
TRBD1	TRBJ1-5	TRBV7-2	16	few	CASSLVSGGEGQPQHF	TGTGCCAGCAGCTTAGTCTCAGGGGGCGAAGGCCAGCCCCAGCATTTT
.	TRBJ1-3	TRBV15	12	.	CATSSPGNTIYF	TGTGCCACCAGCAGCCCGGGAAACACCATATATTTT
TRBD2	TRBJ2-5	TRBV7-2	16	.	CASSLGVAGIQETQYF	TGTGCCAGCAGCTTAGGTGTAGCGGGGATCCAAGAGACCCAGTACTTC
.	TRBJ1-1	TRBV20-1	12	few	CSASTPNTEAFF	TGCAGTGCTTCGACACCCAACACTGAAGCTTTCTTT
.	TRBJ2-3	TRBV5-6	18	few	CASSLGGTGISRADTQYF	TGTGCCAGCAGCTTAGGCGGAACTGGCATAAGTAGAGCAGATACGCAGTATTTT
TRBD1	TRBJ2-7	TRBV29-1	14	few	CSGTRGQGPYEQYF	TGCAGCGGGACCAGGGGACAGGGCCCCTACGAGCAGTACTTC
TRBD1	TRBJ2-7	TRBV5-1	15	few	CASSLTRDRTYEQYF	TGCGCCAGCAGCTTAACCCGGGACAGGACCTACGAGCAGTACTTC
.	TRBJ2-6	TRBV5-1	16	.	CANSLSAPTWANVLTF	TGCGCCAACAGCTTGTCCGCGCCCACTTGGGCCAACGTCCTGACTTTC
.	TRBJ2-5	TRBV2	14	.	CASSLMPQQETQYF	TGTGCCAGCAGCCTAATGCCCCAGCAGGAGACCCAGTACTTC
.	TRBJ2-4	TRBV29-1	10	.	CSVVSNIQYF	TGCAGCGTTGTTTCGAACATTCAGTACTTC
.	TRBJ2-1	TRBV3-1	16	.	CASSPENRGLFNEQFF	TGTGCCAGCAGCCCAGAGAACAGGGGACTCTTCAATGAGCAGTTCTTC
TRBD1	TRBJ1-3	TRBV15	19	few	CATLPRTGIYIDSGNTIYF	TGTGCCACCCTACCCCGGACAGGGATTTACATCGATTCTGGAAACACCATATATTTT
.	TRBJ1-2	TRBV12-3/TRBV12-4	16	once	CASSLYLEGFVGGYTF	TGTGCCAGCAGTTTATATCTGGAGGGTTTCGTGGGTGGCTACACCTTC
.	TRBJ1-4	TRBV20-1	16	.	CSARTQMAGAFEKLFF	TGCAGTGCTAGAACCCAAATGGCAGGGGCCTTTGAAAAACTGTTTTTT
TRBD2	TRBJ2-1	TRBV18	20	.	CASSPISPSGGISSYNEQFF	TGTGCCAGCTCACCGATCTCGCCTAGCGGGGGGATAAGCTCCTACAATGAGCAGTTCTTC
TRBD1	TRBJ1-4	TRBV7-2	14	.	CASSTGTGGEKLFF	TGTGCCAGCAGCACCGGGACAGGGGGTGAAAAACTGTTTTTT
.	TRBJ2-1	TRBV7-2	17	few	CASSSQEIHFLYNEQFF	TGTGCCAGCAGCTCACAGGAGATTCACTTTTTATACAATGAGCAGTTCTTC
.	TRBJ1-5	TRBV27	16	.	CASRGEGQRAGQPQHF	TGTGCCAGCAGGGGGGAAGGACAGCGGGCGGGCCAGCCCCAGCATTTT
.	TRBJ2-2	TRBV9	20	.	CASSVSFQTDQKVRAGELFF	TGTGCCAGCAGCGTTAGTTTCCAGACAGACCAAAAAGTGAGGGCCGGGGAGCTGTTTTTT
.	TRBJ2-2	TRBV5-1	17	few	CASSLGYAGANTGELFF	TGCGCCAGCAGCTTGGGGTACGCAGGGGCGAACACCGGGGAGCTGTTTTTT
.	TRBJ2-5	TRBV5-1	13	many	CASMGQGGETQYF	TGCGCCAGCATGGGCCAGGGTGGCGAGACCCAGTACTTC
TRBD1	TRBJ1-4	TRBV7-2	17	.	CASSLRPPGQGYEKLFF	TGTGCCAGCAGCTTAAGGCCCCCGGGACAGGGTTACGAAAAACTGTTTTTT
.	TRBJ1-4	TRBV20-1	14	.	CSARDVETNEKLFF	TGCAGTGCTAGAGATGTGGAAACTAATGAAAAACTGTTTTTT
.	TRBJ2-1	TRBV3-1	16	few	CASSPLGGGRTNEQFF	TGTGCCAGCAGCCCCCTTGGTGGGGGGCGTACAAATGAGCAGTTCTTC
.	TRBJ2-1	TRBV29-1	10	.	CSVQILGQFF	TGCAGCGTTCAGATTTTAGGGCAGTTCTTC
.	TRBJ2-3	TRBV5-1	16	.	CASSLRTGGGTDTQYF	TGCGCCAGCAGCTTGAGAACCGGGGGCGGCACAGATACGCAGTATTTT
.	TRBJ1-5	TRBV10-3	16	.	CAISATETGADQPQHF	TGTGCCATCAGTGCCACCGAAACGGGGGCGGATCAGCCCCAGCATTTT
.	TRBJ1-2	TRBV7-9	14	.	CASSIHRRGYGYTF	TGTGCCAGCAGCATACACCGGCGAGGCTATGGCTACACCTTC
.	TRBJ2-5	TRBV5-1	14	few	CASSLAVSWETQYF	TGCGCCAGCAGCTTGGCGGTGTCCTGGGAGACCCAGTACTTC
TRBD2	TRBJ2-7	TRBV7-2	18	.	CASSHGLAGTVLSYEQYF	TGTGCCAGCAGCCATGGACTAGCGGGGACTGTACTTTCCTACGAGCAGTACTTC
.	TRBJ1-1	TRBV5-1	15	.	CASSLKFTGGTEAFF	TGCGCCAGCAGCTTGAAGTTTACCGGGGGCACTGAAGCTTTCTTT
.	TRBJ1-4	TRBV4-1	15	.	CASSQVEDPNERLFF	TGCGCCAGCAGCCAAGTTGAAGACCCTAATGAAAGACTGTTTTTT
TRBD1	TRBJ1-1	TRBV5-1	14	.	CASSLPTGGTEAFF	TGCGCCAGCAGCTTACCGACAGGGGGAACTGAAGCTTTCTTT
TRBD2	TRBJ2-5	TRBV5-1	16	.	CASSLGPSGGQETQYF	TGCGCCAGCAGCTTGGGGCCTAGCGGGGGACAAGAGACCCAGTACTTC
.	TRBJ1-2	TRBV18	13	once	CASSPIQGYGYTF	TGTGCCAGCTCACCGATCCAAGGCTATGGCTACACCTTC
TRBD1	TRBJ1-4	TRBV6-6	14	.	CASSNRGLPEKLFF	TGTGCCAGCAGTAACAGGGGGCTCCCTGAAAAACTGTTTTTT
.	TRBJ1-1	TRBV20-1	11	once	CSAKRIPEAFF	TGCAGTGCTAAAAGAATCCCTGAAGCTTTCTTT
.	TRBJ2-7	TRBV7-2	12	.	CASSSRSSEQYF	TGTGCCAGCAGCAGCAGGTCTTCCGAGCAGTACTTC
.	TRBJ1-6	TRBV11-2	13	.	CASSQNYDSPLHF	TGTGCCAGCAGCCAGAATTATGATTCACCCCTCCACTTT
.	TRBJ1-5	TRBV2	14	once	CAGSDRYSNQPQHF	TGTGCCGGCAGCGACAGGTATAGCAATCAGCCCCAGCATTTT
.	TRBJ1-1	TRBV6-6	14	few	CASSNKGGDTEAFF	TGTGCCAGCTCCAATAAGGGGGGGGATACTGAAGCTTTCTTT
.	TRBJ2-1	TRBV6-4	14	.	CASSDQGGYNEQFF	TGTGCCAGCAGTGACCAGGGGGGATACAATGAGCAGTTCTTC
.	TRBJ2-2	TRBV6-6	16	.	CASTPPGLQNTGELFF	TGTGCCAGCACTCCACCGGGCCTTCAGAACACCGGGGAGCTGTTTTTT
TRBD1	TRBJ1-2	TRBV5-5	15	.	CASSIDRGNNYGYTF	TGTGCCAGCAGCATTGACAGGGGAAATAACTATGGCTACACCTTC
.	TRBJ1-3	TRBV29-1	15	few	CSVRAGAAEGNTIYF	TGCAGCGTGAGGGCAGGGGCCGCCGAAGGAAACACCATATATTTT
.	TRBJ1-2	TRBV29-1	11	.	CSVGTGYGYTF	TGCAGCGTCGGAACAGGGTATGGCTACACCTTC
.	TRBJ1-2	TRBV5-5	14	few	CASSLGTDIYGYTF	TGTGCCAGCAGCCTGGGAACAGACATCTATGGCTACACCTTC
.	TRBJ1-5	TRBV5-5	13	few	CASSSGTTQPQHF	TGTGCCAGCAGCTCCGGGACCACCCAGCCCCAGCATTTT
.	TRBJ2-1	TRBV20-1	16	few	CSARDIKNLRYNEQFF	TGCAGTGCTAGAGATATAAAGAACTTACGATACAATGAGCAGTTCTTC
TRBD1	TRBJ1-1	TRBV7-9	16	.	CASSPQGNRGRTEAFF	TGTGCCAGCAGCCCACAAGGAAACAGGGGGCGTACTGAAGCTTTCTTT
TRBD1	TRBJ2-5	TRBV7-2	19	.	CASSLQTGRGTGFQETQYF	TGTGCCAGCAGCTTACAGACTGGTAGAGGGACAGGGTTTCAAGAGACCCAGTACTTC
.	TRBJ1-5	TRBV16	13	few	CASSQERNQPQHF	TGTGCCAGCAGCCAAGAACGGAATCAGCCCCAGCATTTT